This is a list of T cell receptor beta chains from one sample in a study of T cell responses to AZD1222 COVID-19 vaccine. Assay used: immunoSEQ multiplex PCR; TCRdb lists only in-frame clones, some missing. Here the sample spans 100,000 to 150,000 clones, 86% being singletons. The input for sequencing was peripheral blood, taken on day 0 of AZD1222 vaccination. These receptor sequences come from an adult in good health. Each CDR3 is given with its conserved first and last residue. A D gene is named only where the DNA matches it firmly. Not every row has a clone size; where given, it reads once, few, many or a size class.

NA	TRBJ2-3	TRBD2	TRBV6-5	14	CASTSSGRVDTQYF	TGTGCCAGCACTTCTAGCGGGAGGGTAGATACGCAGTATTTT
NA	TRBJ2-2	TRBD1	TRBV28	16	CASSFTGGTNTGELFF	TGTGCCAGCAGTTTCACAGGGGGCACGAACACCGGGGAGCTGTTTTTT
NA	TRBJ2-3	NA	TRBV7-3	17	CASSPGLTRIRADTQYF	TGTGCCAGCAGCCCGGGCCTCACCCGCATCCGCGCAGATACGCAGTATTTT
NA	TRBJ2-5	NA	TRBV5-1	11	CASSGGETQYF	TGCGCCAGCAGCGGAGGAGAGACCCAGTACTTC
NA	TRBJ2-7	TRBD2	TRBV18	15	CASSPYLAGAYEQYF	TGTGCCAGCTCACCATACTTAGCGGGGGCCTACGAGCAGTACTTC
NA	TRBJ2-3	NA	TRBV6-5	15	CASTVSANGGDTQYF	TGTGCCAGCACTGTTAGCGCGAACGGGGGAGATACGCAGTATTTT
NA	TRBJ2-7	TRBD1	TRBV28	14	CASRTGTEAYEQYF	TGTGCCAGTCGGACCGGGACAGAGGCCTACGAGCAGTACTTC
NA	TRBJ1-2	TRBD1	TRBV7-2	16	CASSLAGTALNYGYTF	TGTGCCAGCAGCTTAGCTGGGACAGCTCTTAACTATGGCTACACCTTC
NA	TRBJ1-2	NA	TRBV4-3	20	CASSQYASLGRGTTNYGYTF	TGCGCCAGCAGCCAATATGCGAGCCTTGGACGGGGGACGACTAACTATGGCTACACCTTC
once	TRBJ1-2	TRBD1	TRBV5-1	12	CASSGQNYGYTF	TGCGCCAGCTCGGGACAGAACTATGGCTACACCTTC